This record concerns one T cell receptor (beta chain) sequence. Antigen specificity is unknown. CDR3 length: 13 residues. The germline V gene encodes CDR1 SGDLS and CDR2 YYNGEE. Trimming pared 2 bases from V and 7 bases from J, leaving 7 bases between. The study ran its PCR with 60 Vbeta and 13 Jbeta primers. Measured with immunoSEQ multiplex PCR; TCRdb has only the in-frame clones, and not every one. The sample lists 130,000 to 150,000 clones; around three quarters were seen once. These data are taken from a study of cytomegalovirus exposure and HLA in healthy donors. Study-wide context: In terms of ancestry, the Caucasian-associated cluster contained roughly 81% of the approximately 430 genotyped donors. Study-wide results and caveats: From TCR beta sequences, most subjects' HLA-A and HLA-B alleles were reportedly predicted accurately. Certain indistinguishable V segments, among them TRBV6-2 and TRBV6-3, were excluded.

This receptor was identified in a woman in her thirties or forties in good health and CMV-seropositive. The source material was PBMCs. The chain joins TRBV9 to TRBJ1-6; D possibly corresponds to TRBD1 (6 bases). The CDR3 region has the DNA TGTGCCAGCAGCGTTGGACAGAATTCACCCCTCCACTTT. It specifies CASSVGQNSPLHF. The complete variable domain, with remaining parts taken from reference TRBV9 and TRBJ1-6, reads DSGVTQTPKHLITATGQRVTLRCSPRSGDLSVYWYQQSLDQGLQFLIQYYNGEERAKGNILERFSAQQFPDLHSELNLSSLELGDSALYFCASSVGQNSPLHFGNGTRLTVT.